Only a few counts were recorded for the clone carrying this TCR beta chain. Profiling of TCR beta VDJ combinations and CDR3 sequences used genomic DNA as template. TCRdb called the reads again in MiXCR, with one record for every CDR3 protein. The table shows about 130,000 distinct CDR3 sequences, with around 48% occurring only once. The data derive from a study of CD8+CD57+ T cells in acquired aplastic anemia. The receptor's source is a human donor in good health, serving as a control. The source material was sorted CD4+, CD8+, or CD8+CD57+ T cells (not recorded which) from PBMCs.

The CDR3 DNA follows: TGTGCCAGCAGCGGATCGACGGAGACCTACGAGCAGTACTTC. It specifies CASSGSTETYEQYF. The J gene is TRBJ2-7, the V gene TRBV9; D is ambiguous. Germline assignment: CDR1 SGDLS and CDR2 YYNGEE. The CDR3 runs 14 residues. V was pared by 3 bases and J by 2 bases, with 12 bases between.